These 9 T cell receptor beta chains were sequenced from one sample in a study of cytomegalovirus exposure and HLA in healthy donors. The PCR was carried out with 60 Vbeta primers and 13 Jbeta primers. Sequencing was performed with immunoSEQ multiplex PCR; in TCRdb, only in-frame clones are kept and a portion is missing. The data show 140,000 or so clones, with 80% seen just once and 2.5% to 3.5% held by the top ten. Sequencing input: PBMCs. These TCRs come from a woman younger than 45 in good health and CMV-seronegative.

The CDR3 bases are TGTGCCTGGAGTGAACAGCCCTCTGGGGCCAACGTCCTGACTTTC. Translating it yields CAWSEQPSGANVLTF. The chain is built from TRBV30 and TRBJ2-6; D unresolved. Per the germline V gene, CDR1 is GTSNPN and CDR2 is SVGIG (reference sequence). This CDR3 comprises 15 residues. Trimming left V 1 base short and J 0 bases short, with 7 bases between.

V gene TRBV6-5 combines with J gene TRBJ2-2; 9 nucleotides agree with TRBD1. V shed 4 bases, J shed 3 bases, and the junction held 3 bases outside the gene matches. Per germline, CDR1 MNHEY and CDR2 SVGAGI. CDR3 length equals 15 residues. The CDR3, as DNA: TGTGCCAGCAGTTCCGGGACAGGGCACACCGGGGAGCTGTTTTTT. This codes for CASSSGTGHTGELFF.

CDR3 in amino acids: CSASGGYNEQFF. The CDR3 region has the DNA TGCAGCGCCAGCGGGGGTTACAATGAGCAGTTCTTC. The rearrangement uses TRBV29-1 and TRBJ2-1; 8 bases are shared with TRBD2. J gave up 4 bases and V 7 bases, and 3 bases lay outside the gene matches. This CDR3 is 12 amino acids long. CDR1 is SQVTM, CDR2 ANQGSEA, per germline.

This clone was seen a few times. The chain has TRBV15 and TRBJ2-2; D is ambiguous. V dropped 0 bases and J dropped 2 bases, with 10 bases sitting between them. In germline, CDR1 is LNHNV, CDR2 YYDKDF (reference sequence). The CDR3 runs 16 residues. This CDR3 reads CATSRDRSGNTGELFF. CDR3 coding DNA: TGTGCCACCAGCAGAGATAGGTCAGGCAACACCGGGGAGCTGTTTTTT.

This clone was observed a single time. This chain connects TRBV7-9 to TRBJ1-1; 7 nucleotides line up with TRBD1. Germline V lookup: CDR1 SEHNR, CDR2 FQNEAQ (reference sequence). V lost 1 base and J lost 11; bases outside the gene matches: 13. This CDR3 contains 15 residues. CDR3 sequence: CASSLGGSRTGGAFF. DNA for the CDR3: TGTGCCAGCAGCTTAGGGGGGTCCCGGACAGGAGGGGCTTTCTTT.

This clone was observed a few times. This sequence joins TRBV2 and TRBJ1-2; 8 nucleotides align to TRBD1. CDR3 length: 15 amino acids. CDR1 and CDR2 (germline): SNHLY, FYNNEI. V was pared by 0 bases and J by 8 bases, with 8 bases of the junction left unmatched. In nucleotides, the CDR3 is TGTGCCAGCAGTGAAGCCACCTTGGACAGGGACGGCTACACCTTC. Its translation is CASSEATLDRDGYTF.

The rearrangement uses TRBV6-5 and TRBJ2-3; D might be TRBD1 (6 bases). Trimming shortened V by 0 bases and J by 4 bases, and 11 bases separated the two germline ends. Germline V lookup: CDR1 MNHEY, CDR2 SVGAGI. The CDR3 is made up of 15 amino acids. CDR3 nucleotides: TGTGCCAGCAGTTACTCGCAGGGGTACCCAGATACGCAGTATTTT. Translating gives CASSYSQGYPDTQYF.

The V call is TRBV18, the J call TRBJ2-1; D might be TRBD1 (5 bases). Trimming removed 3 bases from V and 6 bases from J, with 9 bases in between. The CDR3 is 13 amino acids. The V gene's germline CDR1 is KGHSH and CDR2 LQKENI. CDR3 sequence (DNA): TGTGCCAGCTCACCGGACATAGTCAATGAGCAGTTCTTC. This translates into CASSPDIVNEQFF.

J is TRBJ1-6 and V is TRBV9; a weak D match, TRBD1 (5 bases). The germline CDR1 and CDR2 sequences are SGDLS and YYNGEE. The CDR3 consists of 14 residues. V was trimmed by 2 bases and J by 14 bases, leaving 17 bases between them. The CDR3 nucleotides read TGTGCCAGCAGCGTCGGGGGGGGGTCCGAGGCCCTCCACTTT. Protein: CASSVGGGSEALHF.